Reported below is one TCR beta chain. Sequencing was performed with immunoSEQ multiplex PCR; in TCRdb, only in-frame clones are kept and a portion is missing. The sample records about 40,000 clones, 80% to 95% being singletons. The sample originates from a study of control samples from healthy donors and cancer patients. Sequencing used blood. The TCR was taken from a woman between 50 and 59 years old in good health.

CDR3: CASSFEGAGKPQHF. CDR3 sequence (DNA): TGTGCCAGTAGTTTCGAGGGGGCAGGGAAGCCCCAGCATTTT. This sequence joins TRBV19 and TRBJ1-5; the match to TRBD1 covers 7 bases. CDR1 LNHDA and CDR2 SQIVND come from the germline V gene (reference sequence). Losses at the gene ends were 5 bases for V and 8 bases for J; bases not matched to a gene: 9. The CDR3 sequence is 14 residues long.